These T cell receptor beta chains were read from a single sample in a study of blood T cell repertoires in COVID-19. Profiled with immunoSEQ multiplex PCR; TCRdb holds only in-frame clones, not every one. The sample contains around 310,000 clones, almost 90% of which appear only once. The sequenced sample was peripheral blood. The origin of the receptors is a woman aged 40 to 50 with COVID-19, enrolled during active disease. The CDR3 runs from the conserved cysteine through the conserved F or W. A D gene is named only where the DNA matches it firmly. Expanded clones are given a class, and other clones once, few, many or no size at all.

V gene: TRBV6-2/TRBV6-3
J gene: TRBJ2-4
clone size: -
D gene: TRBD2
CDR3 protein: CASSYKGLAGVGNIQYF
CDR3 DNA: TGTGCCAGCAGTTACAAGGGACTAGCGGGAGTCGGAAACATTCAGTACTTC

V gene: TRBV6-2/TRBV6-3
J gene: TRBJ2-1
clone size: -
D gene: TRBD2
CDR3 protein: CASSSATSGRIHNEQFF
CDR3 DNA: TGTGCCAGCAGTTCCGCGACTAGCGGGAGGATCCACAATGAGCAGTTCTTC

V gene: TRBV5-4
J gene: TRBJ2-7
clone size: -
D gene: -
CDR3 protein: CASSLGGVGSYEQYF
CDR3 DNA: TGTGCCAGCAGCTTGGGGGGCGTTGGGTCCTACGAGCAGTACTTC

V gene: TRBV6-5
J gene: TRBJ2-1
clone size: -
D gene: TRBD2
CDR3 protein: CASSPAGLSYEQFF
CDR3 DNA: TGTGCCAGCAGCCCAGCGGGACTTTCTTATGAGCAGTTCTTC

V gene: TRBV6-2/TRBV6-3
J gene: TRBJ1-1
clone size: few
D gene: -
CDR3 protein: CASSYGQNTEAFF
CDR3 DNA: TGTGCCAGCAGTTACGGCCAGAACACTGAAGCTTTCTTT

V gene: TRBV7-2
J gene: TRBJ1-1
clone size: -
D gene: -
CDR3 protein: CASSLGEGTEAFF
CDR3 DNA: TGTGCCAGCAGCTTAGGGGAGGGAACTGAAGCTTTCTTT

V gene: TRBV19
J gene: TRBJ1-1
clone size: -
D gene: -
CDR3 protein: CASTQGFTEAFF
CDR3 DNA: TGTGCCTCTACCCAGGGTTTCACTGAAGCTTTCTTT

V gene: TRBV5-6
J gene: TRBJ1-1
clone size: -
D gene: TRBD1
CDR3 protein: CASSPRDRVGTEAFF
CDR3 DNA: TGTGCCAGCAGCCCCCGGGACAGGGTGGGCACTGAAGCTTTCTTT

V gene: TRBV5-1
J gene: TRBJ2-3
clone size: -
D gene: -
CDR3 protein: CASREPSGFGDTQYF
CDR3 DNA: TGCGCCAGCAGAGAGCCCTCGGGATTCGGGGATACGCAGTATTTT

V gene: TRBV4-1
J gene: TRBJ1-1
clone size: -
D gene: -
CDR3 protein: CASSQDSPNTEAFF
CDR3 DNA: TGCGCCAGCAGCCAAGATAGCCCGAACACTGAAGCTTTCTTT

V gene: TRBV6-2/TRBV6-3
J gene: TRBJ2-2
clone size: -
D gene: -
CDR3 protein: CASSSRQVTNTGELFF
CDR3 DNA: TGTGCCAGCAGTTCCCGACAGGTTACAAACACCGGGGAGCTGTTTTTT

V gene: TRBV10-3
J gene: TRBJ1-4
clone size: -
D gene: TRBD1
CDR3 protein: CATRDRGEKLFF
CDR3 DNA: TGTGCCACCCGGGACAGGGGCGAAAAACTGTTTTTT

V gene: TRBV19
J gene: TRBJ1-2
clone size: -
D gene: -
CDR3 protein: CASSIGVRGGKNYGYTF
CDR3 DNA: TGTGCCAGTAGTATAGGCGTTCGGGGGGGTAAAAACTATGGCTACACCTTC

V gene: TRBV2
J gene: TRBJ1-4
clone size: -
D gene: -
CDR3 protein: CASSGQTNEKLFF
CDR3 DNA: TGTGCCAGCAGTGGGCAGACTAATGAAAAACTGTTTTTT

V gene: TRBV7-3
J gene: TRBJ2-2
clone size: -
D gene: -
CDR3 protein: CASSLPRWTRGTGELFF
CDR3 DNA: TGTGCCAGCAGCTTACCTAGGTGGACGAGGGGGACCGGGGAGCTGTTTTTT

V gene: TRBV24-1
J gene: TRBJ2-3
clone size: -
D gene: TRBD2
CDR3 protein: CATSRGTSGTDTQYF
CDR3 DNA: TGTGCCACCTCGAGGGGGACTAGCGGCACAGATACGCAGTATTTT

V gene: TRBV10-3
J gene: TRBJ1-1
clone size: -
D gene: TRBD1
CDR3 protein: CAISESGTGKNTEAFF
CDR3 DNA: TGTGCCATCAGTGAGTCGGGGACAGGAAAGAACACTGAAGCTTTCTTT

V gene: TRBV5-1
J gene: TRBJ2-7
clone size: -
D gene: TRBD1
CDR3 protein: CASSLGQGSEQYF
CDR3 DNA: TGCGCCAGCAGCTTGGGACAGGGAAGTGAGCAGTACTTC

V gene: TRBV5-4
J gene: TRBJ2-1
clone size: -
D gene: TRBD2
CDR3 protein: CAGRLAGGPSEQFF
CDR3 DNA: TGTGCCGGAAGACTAGCGGGGGGGCCGAGTGAGCAGTTCTTC

V gene: TRBV27
J gene: TRBJ1-5
clone size: once
D gene: TRBD1
CDR3 protein: CATQSTQGNQPQHF
CDR3 DNA: TGTGCCACCCAAAGTACACAGGGGAATCAGCCCCAGCATTTT

V gene: TRBV7-8
J gene: TRBJ1-4
clone size: -
D gene: -
CDR3 protein: CASSRRGNEKLFF
CDR3 DNA: TGTGCCAGCAGCCGACGGGGGAATGAAAAACTGTTTTTT

V gene: TRBV5-1
J gene: TRBJ2-7
clone size: -
D gene: -
CDR3 protein: CASSLVLDYEQYF
CDR3 DNA: TGCGCCAGCAGCTTGGTACTAGACTACGAGCAGTACTTC

V gene: TRBV7-9
J gene: TRBJ2-1
clone size: -
D gene: TRBD1
CDR3 protein: CASSAPGQGVEQFF
CDR3 DNA: TGTGCCAGCAGCGCCCCGGGACAGGGAGTTGAGCAGTTCTTC

V gene: TRBV28
J gene: TRBJ2-1
clone size: -
D gene: -
CDR3 protein: CASSGEYNEQFF
CDR3 DNA: TGTGCCAGCAGTGGGGAGTACAATGAGCAGTTCTTC